Listed below are T cell receptor beta chains from one sample, sequenced in a study of cytomegalovirus exposure and HLA in healthy donors. Here immunoSEQ multiplex PCR was the method, and the copy in TCRdb shows in-frame clones only, minus some. Among under 200,000 clones, around three quarters were seen once, and the ten largest hold under 0.75%. The sequencing sample was made of PBMCs. The receptors were gathered from a woman between 35 and 50 years old in good health and CMV-seronegative. Each CDR3 is given with its conserved first and last residue. D genes are given only for firm matches. Size is omitted from some rows. Given values are once, few, many or a class for expanded clones.

v_call	j_call	clone_size	d_call	cdr3_aa	cdr3_nt
TRBV7-8	TRBJ2-5	NA	NA	CASSFPREVANQETQYF	TGTGCCAGCAGCTTCCCCAGGGAGGTCGCAAACCAAGAGACCCAGTACTTC
TRBV10-1	TRBJ2-1	NA	NA	CASSPTRYNEQFF	TGCGCCAGCAGTCCCACTAGATACAATGAGCAGTTCTTC
TRBV25-1	TRBJ2-7	NA	NA	CASRGAYPYEQYF	TGTGCCAGCAGGGGGGCTTATCCCTACGAGCAGTACTTC
TRBV6-5	TRBJ1-4	few	TRBD1	CASRSTGVSNEKLFF	TGTGCCAGCAGGTCGACAGGGGTCTCAAATGAAAAACTGTTTTTT
TRBV20-1	TRBJ1-1	NA	NA	CSARDVVEAFF	TGCAGTGCTAGAGATGTTGTAGAAGCTTTCTTT
TRBV2	TRBJ2-2	NA	NA	CASRIGFGGMGPGELFF	TGTGCCAGCCGAATTGGGTTTGGCGGGATGGGGCCCGGGGAGCTGTTTTTT
TRBV4-1	TRBJ1-1	NA	NA	CASSQDSNPDTEAFF	TGCGCCAGCAGCCAAGATTCCAATCCGGACACTGAAGCTTTCTTT
TRBV4-1	TRBJ2-1	NA	NA	CASSQEVSGSAREQFF	TGCGCCAGCAGCCAAGAAGTCTCGGGGTCAGCGCGGGAGCAGTTCTTC
TRBV10-1	TRBJ1-1	many	NA	CASRTGLNTEAFF	TGCGCCAGCAGGACAGGATTGAACACTGAAGCTTTCTTT
TRBV5-4	TRBJ2-5	NA	NA	CASSSATEGLRGTTQYF	TGTGCCAGCAGCTCCGCGACCGAGGGCCTTCGGGGTACGACCCAGTACTTC